This T cell receptor beta chain derives from a study of tumor-infiltrating lymphocytes in oesophageal squamous cell carcinoma. TCRdb re-called the PCR reads through MiXCR, storing one row per CDR3 protein. The repertoire includes roughly 14,000 distinct CDR3 sequences, approximately 50% of them detected once, and 14% sits in the top ten. This CDR3 spans 17 amino acids. In germline, CDR1 is SGHVS, CDR2 FQNEAQ. Trimming took 5 bases from V and 12 from J, leaving 30 bases between them. Sequencing was carried out using blood. The sequence was obtained from a male donor with esophageal squamous cell carcinoma. The genes are TRBV7-8 and TRBJ2-3; perhaps TRBD2 as D (7 bases). CDR3: CASSAQTGRGSVETQYF. The CDR3 nucleotides are TGTGCCAGCAGCGCCCAAACAGGGCGGGGGAGTGTAGAGACCCAGTATTTT.